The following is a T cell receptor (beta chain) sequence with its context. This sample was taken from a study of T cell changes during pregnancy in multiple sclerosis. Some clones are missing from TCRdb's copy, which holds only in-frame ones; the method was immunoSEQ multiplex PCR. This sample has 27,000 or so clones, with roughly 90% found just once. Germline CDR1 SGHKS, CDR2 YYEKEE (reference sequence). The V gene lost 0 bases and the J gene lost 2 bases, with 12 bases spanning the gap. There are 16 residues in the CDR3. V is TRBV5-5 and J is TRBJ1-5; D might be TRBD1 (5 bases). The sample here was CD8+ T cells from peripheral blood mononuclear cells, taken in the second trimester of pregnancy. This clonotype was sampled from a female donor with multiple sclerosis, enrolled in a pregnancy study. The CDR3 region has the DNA TGTGCCAGCAGCTTGGGGGCCAGGGTTGGCAATCAGCCCCAGCATTTT. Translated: CASSLGARVGNQPQHF.